The subject of this entry is one T cell receptor beta chain. No antigen is known for it. V shed 5 bases and J 11 bases; nucleotides not matched to a gene: 10. CDR1 and CDR2 (germline): SGHAT, FQDESV (reference sequence). The CDR3 totals 14 residues. The data were obtained in a study of cytomegalovirus exposure and HLA in healthy donors. Study-level results: Association of 16,951 TCR beta sequences with HLA alleles was found at 0.05 false discovery rate in a later analysis.

The PCR ran on 60 Vbeta and 13 Jbeta primers. Authors' analysis steps: In a later analysis, of some 80 million unique beta chains, about 10 million appeared in at least two donors. Method: immunoSEQ multiplex PCR; TCRdb's copy keeps in-frame clones and lacks some. D and trimming come from the DNA, and the V and J calls and clone size come from that table. Altogether approximately 190,000 clones are present, about 81% being singletons, with the ten largest covering around 0.75%. This receptor was identified in a woman between 18 and 29 years old in good health and CMV-seronegative. The sequenced sample consisted of PBMCs. The rearrangement links TRBV11-1 to TRBJ1-1, with TRBD1 matching over 11 bases. As DNA, the CDR3 is TGTGCCAGCAGCGTCGGACAGGGGGCGAGGGAGGCTTTCTTT. This gives the protein CASSVGQGAREAFF. The full variable domain, completed using reference TRBV11-1 and TRBJ1-1, is EAEVAQSPRYKITEKSQAVAFWCDPISGHATLYWYRQILGQGPELLVQFQDESVVDDSQLPKDRFSAERLKGVDSTLKIQPAELGDSAMYLCASSVGQGAREAFFGQGTRLTVV.